This is a list of T cell receptor beta chains from one sample in a study of cytotoxic CD8 clonotypes in ibrutinib-treated CLL. Method: immunoSEQ multiplex PCR; TCRdb's copy keeps in-frame clones and lacks some. The sample shows under 75,000 clones, about 65% of them seen only once. The source was PBMCs, collected after 12 months of ibrutinib treatment. The receptors were gathered from a human donor with chronic lymphocytic leukemia. The CDR3 runs from the conserved cysteine through the conserved F or W. A D gene is named only where the DNA matches it firmly. Rows give clone size only sometimes, using once, few, many, or a class for an expanded clone.

clone_size | d_call | j_call | v_call | cdr3_nt | cdr3_aa
few | . | TRBJ1-1 | TRBV18 | TGTGCCAGCTCACCGGGTGGGGTATTGAACACTGAAGCTTTCTTT | CASSPGGVLNTEAFF
once | . | TRBJ1-2 | TRBV6-5 | TGTGCCAGTAGGACAGTTAACTATGGCTACACCTTC | CASRTVNYGYTF
once | . | TRBJ2-7 | TRBV6-6 | TGTGCCAGCAGGAGGACAGTTAGGTCCTACGAGCAGTACTTC | CASRRTVRSYEQYF
. | TRBD1 | TRBJ2-1 | TRBV4-1 | TGCGCCAGCAGCCAAGGACAGGGACCGAACAATGAGCAGTTCTTC | CASSQGQGPNNEQFF
few | . | TRBJ2-5 | TRBV28 | TGTGCCAGCACGTGGGGAAGGGGGGAGACCCAGTACTTC | CASTWGRGETQYF
few | TRBD2 | TRBJ2-1 | TRBV28 | TGTGCCAGCAGCCGGCGGGGGGGAGACAATGAGCAGTTCTTC | CASSRRGGDNEQFF
. | . | TRBJ2-7 | TRBV20-1 | TGCAGTGCTAGAGTTTACGAGCAGTACTTC | CSARVYEQYF
. | TRBD2 | TRBJ2-7 | TRBV28 | TGTGCCAGCAGTTCTGGGGCTAGCGGTACCTACGAGCAGTACTTC | CASSSGASGTYEQYF
. | . | TRBJ2-5 | TRBV2 | TGTGCCAGCAGTCAAGTAGAGACCCAGTACTTC | CASSQVETQYF
. | . | TRBJ2-5 | TRBV6-5 | TGTGCCAGCAGTTACTCAGGGGCCCAAGAGACCCAGTACTTC | CASSYSGAQETQYF
. | . | TRBJ1-2 | TRBV28 | TGTGCCAGCAGTCGGGGATCCTATGGCTACACCTTC | CASSRGSYGYTF
few | TRBD2 | TRBJ2-5 | TRBV7-9 | TGTGCCAGCAGCTTATGGCTAGCGGGACAAGAGACCCAGTACTTC | CASSLWLAGQETQYF
. | . | TRBJ1-4 | TRBV4-2 | TGTGCCAGCAGCCGAACGGGGCAGCTTGCAACTAATGAAAAACTGTTTTTT | CASSRTGQLATNEKLFF
. | . | TRBJ2-6 | TRBV2 | TGTGCCAGCAGTGGTGCTCTCACTGGGGCCAACGTCCTGACTTTC | CASSGALTGANVLTF
few | TRBD2 | TRBJ2-3 | TRBV28 | TGTGCCAGCAGTCCACTGATAGCGGGAACTACGCAGTATTTT | CASSPLIAGTTQYF
. | . | TRBJ2-2 | TRBV5-4 | TGTGCCAGCAGCCGACCTGAGCTGGGCGGGGAGCTGTTTTTT | CASSRPELGGELFF
. | TRBD1 | TRBJ2-7 | TRBV2 | TGTGCCAGCAGGCAGACAGGGGGCAGCTACGAGCAGTACTTC | CASRQTGGSYEQYF
. | TRBD1 | TRBJ1-1 | TRBV6-5 | TGTGCCAGCAGAAACCGGACAGGACCGTTTTTAGCTTTCTTT | CASRNRTGPFLAFF
few | TRBD1 | TRBJ2-7 | TRBV2 | TGTGCCAGCATCCAAACCGAGCACCCGGGACAGAGATCCTACGAGCAGTACTTC | CASIQTEHPGQRSYEQYF
. | TRBD1 | TRBJ1-4 | TRBV2 | TGTGCCAGCGCTCCCGCCGGGACAGGCTATGAAAAACTGTTTTTT | CASAPAGTGYEKLFF
. | . | TRBJ1-2 | TRBV7-6 | TGTGCCAGCAGCTTGGGGCCCTCAGCTGGCTACACCTTC | CASSLGPSAGYTF
once | . | TRBJ2-7 | TRBV18 | TGTGCCAGCTCACCAGGGGGAGTTGGCGAGCAGTACTTC | CASSPGGVGEQYF
. | . | TRBJ2-1 | TRBV29-1 | TGCAGCGTTGAGGTGGCGAGCTCCTACAATGAGCAGTTCTTC | CSVEVASSYNEQFF
. | . | TRBJ1-3 | TRBV18 | TGTGCCAGCTCACCAATAGAGGGTTCTGGAAACACCATATATTTT | CASSPIEGSGNTIYF
once | TRBD1 | TRBJ2-7 | TRBV4-2 | TGTGCCAGCAGCCAGAGAAGGGACAGGGTTTTCGAGCAGTACTTC | CASSQRRDRVFEQYF
. | . | TRBJ2-3 | TRBV9 | TGTGCCAGCAGCCCCCAGGCTAGCGGCACAGATACGCAGTATTTT | CASSPQASGTDTQYF
. | TRBD1 | TRBJ2-7 | TRBV10-3 | TGTGCCATCAAAGGGACAGGGGGCCTCGAGCAGTACTTC | CAIKGTGGLEQYF
few | TRBD1 | TRBJ1-5 | TRBV18 | TGTGCCAGCTCATTAGGGACAGGGGTTTATCAGCCCCAGCATTTT | CASSLGTGVYQPQHF
. | TRBD1 | TRBJ1-1 | TRBV11-2 | TGTGCCAGCAGCCCAGAGGACAGGGGCTTTGTCACTGAAGCTTTCTTT | CASSPEDRGFVTEAFF
. | . | TRBJ1-2 | TRBV5-4 | TGTGCCAGCAGCTTGGACCGGACTGGCGGGGGCTACACCTTC | CASSLDRTGGGYTF
. | . | TRBJ2-7 | TRBV18 | TGTGCCAGCTCACCAAATCGGGGAAACGAGCAGTACTTC | CASSPNRGNEQYF
. | . | TRBJ2-3 | TRBV7-9 | TGTGCCAGCAGCTTCGGGGGCACAGATACGCAGTATTTT | CASSFGGTDTQYF
. | TRBD1 | TRBJ2-5 | TRBV2 | TGTGCCAGCAGTGAAGTGCGGGCAGGGGGCCAAGAGACCCAGTACTTC | CASSEVRAGGQETQYF
once | TRBD2 | TRBJ2-3 | TRBV13 | TGTGCCAGCAGCTCCATACTTTCGCTAGCGGGAGGCCGAGATACGCAGTATTTT | CASSSILSLAGGRDTQYF
. | . | TRBJ2-5 | TRBV4-3 | TGCGCCAGCAGCCAAGAGTCCACAGGGACGGGCGAGACCCAGTACTTC | CASSQESTGTGETQYF
. | . | TRBJ2-7 | TRBV2 | TGTGCCAGCAACTTCGGCTCCTACGAGCAGTACTTC | CASNFGSYEQYF
. | . | TRBJ1-4 | TRBV5-1 | TGCGCCAGCACCCAAGGACTCAGAACTGATAAGGCAACTAATGAAAAACTGTTTTTT | CASTQGLRTDKATNEKLFF
. | . | TRBJ2-3 | TRBV5-1 | TGCGCCAGCAGACCAGACAGCACAGATACGCAGTATTTT | CASRPDSTDTQYF
. | . | TRBJ2-7 | TRBV13 | TGTGCCAGCAGCCCCCGGAGGAGGGGCGACGAGCAGTACTTC | CASSPRRRGDEQYF
. | TRBD2 | TRBJ2-7 | TRBV7-3 | TGTGCCAGCAGCTCGGGACTAGCGACCTACGAGCAGTACTTC | CASSSGLATYEQYF
. | TRBD2 | TRBJ2-7 | TRBV11-2 | TGTGCCAGCAGCTCCCGCGGACTAGTTTACGAGCAGTACTTC | CASSSRGLVYEQYF
. | . | TRBJ2-3 | TRBV18 | TGTGCCAGCTCACCAGTTAGCAGCACAGATACGCAGTATTTT | CASSPVSSTDTQYF
. | TRBD1 | TRBJ2-6 | TRBV18 | TGTGCCAGCTCACCAAACAGGGGGCGCGGGGCCAACGTCCTGACTTTC | CASSPNRGRGANVLTF
. | . | TRBJ1-5 | TRBV20-1 | TGCAGTGCTAGTAAGGGTCAGCCCCAGCATTTT | CSASKGQPQHF
. | . | TRBJ2-2 | TRBV27 | TGTGCCAGCAGTCCCACTCAGGGCGGCGGGGAGCTGTTTTTT | CASSPTQGGGELFF
. | . | TRBJ2-1 | TRBV7-3 | TGTGCCAGCAGCAGTACCGGGACTTCCTACAATGAGCAGTTCTTC | CASSSTGTSYNEQFF
few | . | TRBJ2-2 | TRBV7-3 | TGTGCCAGCAGCTTAACGTACACCGGGGAGCTGTTTTTT | CASSLTYTGELFF
. | . | TRBJ2-5 | TRBV30 | TGTGCCTGGAGTAGAGGGAGAGGGACCCAGTACTTC | CAWSRGRGTQYF
. | . | TRBJ2-5 | TRBV4-1 | TGCGCCAGCAGCCAAGGACCCTCTGGGGAGACCCAGTACTTC | CASSQGPSGETQYF
. | . | TRBJ1-1 | TRBV7-9 | TGTGCCAGCAGCCTTAGCGGGCAGAACACTGAAGCTTTCTTT | CASSLSGQNTEAFF
. | . | TRBJ2-5 | TRBV7-3 | TGTGCCAGCAGCTTAACGGCGGGGTACGGGGAGACCCAGTACTTC | CASSLTAGYGETQYF
. | TRBD1 | TRBJ2-7 | TRBV2 | TGTGCCAGCAGTGGACAGGGACCCTACGAGCAGTACTTC | CASSGQGPYEQYF
. | . | TRBJ1-5 | TRBV7-2 | TGTGCCAGCAGCCCCCTCGGGTTGGATAATCAGCCCCAGCATTTT | CASSPLGLDNQPQHF